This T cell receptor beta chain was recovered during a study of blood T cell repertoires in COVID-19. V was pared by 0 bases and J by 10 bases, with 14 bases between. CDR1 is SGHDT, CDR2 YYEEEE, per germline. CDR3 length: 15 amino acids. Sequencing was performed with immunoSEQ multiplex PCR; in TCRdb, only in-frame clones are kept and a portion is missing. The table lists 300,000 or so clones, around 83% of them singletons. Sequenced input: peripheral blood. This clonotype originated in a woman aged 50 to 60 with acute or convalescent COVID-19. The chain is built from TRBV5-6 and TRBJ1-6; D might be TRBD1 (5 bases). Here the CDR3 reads CASSLDPRQGSPLHF. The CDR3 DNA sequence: TGTGCCAGCAGCTTGGACCCTCGTCAGGGCTCACCCCTCCACTTT.